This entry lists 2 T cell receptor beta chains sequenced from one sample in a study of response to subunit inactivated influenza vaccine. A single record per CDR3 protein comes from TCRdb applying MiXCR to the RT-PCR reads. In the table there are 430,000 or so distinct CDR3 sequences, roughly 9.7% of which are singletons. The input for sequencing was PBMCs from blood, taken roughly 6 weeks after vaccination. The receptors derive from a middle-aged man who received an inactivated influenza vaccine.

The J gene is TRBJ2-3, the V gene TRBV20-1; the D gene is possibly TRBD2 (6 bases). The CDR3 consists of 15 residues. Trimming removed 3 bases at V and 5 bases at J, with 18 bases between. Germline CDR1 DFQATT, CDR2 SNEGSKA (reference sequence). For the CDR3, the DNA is TGCAGTGCTAGGATGGGGGGAGCCGGTGGAGATACGCAGTATTTT. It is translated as CSARMGGAGGDTQYF.

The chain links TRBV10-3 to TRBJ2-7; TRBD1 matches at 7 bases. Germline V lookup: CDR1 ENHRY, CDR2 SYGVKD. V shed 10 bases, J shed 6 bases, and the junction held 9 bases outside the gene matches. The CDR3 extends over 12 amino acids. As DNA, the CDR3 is TGTGCCACATGGGACAGCCCCGGCGAGCAGTACTTC. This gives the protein CATWDSPGEQYF.